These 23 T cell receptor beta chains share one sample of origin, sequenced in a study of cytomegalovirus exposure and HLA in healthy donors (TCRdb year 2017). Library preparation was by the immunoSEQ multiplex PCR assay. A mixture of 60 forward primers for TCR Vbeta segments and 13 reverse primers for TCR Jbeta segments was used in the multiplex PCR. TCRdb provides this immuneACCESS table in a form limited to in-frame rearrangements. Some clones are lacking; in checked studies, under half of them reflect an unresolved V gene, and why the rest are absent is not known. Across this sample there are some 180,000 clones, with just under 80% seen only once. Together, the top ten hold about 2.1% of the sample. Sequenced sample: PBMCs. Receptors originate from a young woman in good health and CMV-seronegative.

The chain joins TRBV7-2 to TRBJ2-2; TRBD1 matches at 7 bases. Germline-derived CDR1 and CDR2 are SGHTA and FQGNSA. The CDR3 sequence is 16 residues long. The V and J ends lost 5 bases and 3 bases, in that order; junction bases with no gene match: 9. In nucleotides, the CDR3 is TGTGCCAGCAGCACTCGACAGGGTGTGGACACCGGGGAGCTGTTTTTT. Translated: CASSTRQGVDTGELFF.

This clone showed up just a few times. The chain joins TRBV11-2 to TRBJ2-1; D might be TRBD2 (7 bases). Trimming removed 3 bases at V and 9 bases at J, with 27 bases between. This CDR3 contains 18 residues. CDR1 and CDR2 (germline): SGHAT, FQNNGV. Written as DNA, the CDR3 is TGTGCCAGCAGCTTCGACGGGCGTTTGAGGGGGGGGTTTAGTGAGCAGTTCTTC. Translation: CASSFDGRLRGGFSEQFF. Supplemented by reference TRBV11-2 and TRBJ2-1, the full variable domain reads EAGVAQSPRYKIIEKRQSVAFWCNPISGHATLYWYQQILGQGPKLLIQFQNNGVVDDSQLPKDRFSAERLKGVDSTLKIQPAKLEDSAVYLCASSFDGRLRGGFSEQFFGPGTRLTVL.

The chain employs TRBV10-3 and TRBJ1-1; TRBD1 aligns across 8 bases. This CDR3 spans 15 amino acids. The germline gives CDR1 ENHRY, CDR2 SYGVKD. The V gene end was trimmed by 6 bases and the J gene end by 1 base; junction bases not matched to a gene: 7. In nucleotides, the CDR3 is TGTGCCATCAGGGAGGAGACAGGGGAGAACACTGAAGCTTTCTTT. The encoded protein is CAIREETGENTEAFF.

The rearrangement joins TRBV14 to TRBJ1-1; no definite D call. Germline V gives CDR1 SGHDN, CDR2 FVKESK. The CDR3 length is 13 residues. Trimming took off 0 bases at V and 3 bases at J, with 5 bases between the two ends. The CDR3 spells CASSQEFYTEAFF. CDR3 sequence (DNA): TGTGCCAGCAGCCAAGAGTTCTACACTGAAGCTTTCTTT.

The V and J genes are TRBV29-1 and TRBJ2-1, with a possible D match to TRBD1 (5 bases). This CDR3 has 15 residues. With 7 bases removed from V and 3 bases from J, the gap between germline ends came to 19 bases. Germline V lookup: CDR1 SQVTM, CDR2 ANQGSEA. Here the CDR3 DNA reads TGCAGCGGAGGATTCAGCAGGGTCTACTACAATGAGCAGTTCTTC. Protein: CSGGFSRVYYNEQFF.

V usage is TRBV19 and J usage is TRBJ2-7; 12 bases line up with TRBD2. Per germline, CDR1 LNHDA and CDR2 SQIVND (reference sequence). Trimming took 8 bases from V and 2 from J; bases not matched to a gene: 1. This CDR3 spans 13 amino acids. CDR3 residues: CASSSGGAYEQYF. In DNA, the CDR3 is TGTGCCAGTTCTAGCGGGGGGGCCTACGAGCAGTACTTC.

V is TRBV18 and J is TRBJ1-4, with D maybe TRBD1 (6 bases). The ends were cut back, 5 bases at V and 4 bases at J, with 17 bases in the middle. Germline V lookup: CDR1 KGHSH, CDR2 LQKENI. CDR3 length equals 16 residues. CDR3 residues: CASSSIQGTRNEKLFF. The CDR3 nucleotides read TGTGCCAGCTCATCCATACAGGGCACACGTAATGAAAAACTGTTTTTT.

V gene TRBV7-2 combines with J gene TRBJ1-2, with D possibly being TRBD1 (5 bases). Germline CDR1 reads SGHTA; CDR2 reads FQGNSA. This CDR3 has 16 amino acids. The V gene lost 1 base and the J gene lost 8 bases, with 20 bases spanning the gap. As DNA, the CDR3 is TGTGCCAGCAGCTTAGTAGTTTTGAGGCAGGGAGGCGGCTACACCTTC. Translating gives CASSLVVLRQGGGYTF.

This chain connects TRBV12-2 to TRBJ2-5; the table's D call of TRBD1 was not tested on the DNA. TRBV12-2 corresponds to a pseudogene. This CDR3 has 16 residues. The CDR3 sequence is CASRLGIRQGQETQYF. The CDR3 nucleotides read TGTGCAAGTCGCTTAGGGATCAGGCAGGGGCAAGAGACCCAGTACTTC.

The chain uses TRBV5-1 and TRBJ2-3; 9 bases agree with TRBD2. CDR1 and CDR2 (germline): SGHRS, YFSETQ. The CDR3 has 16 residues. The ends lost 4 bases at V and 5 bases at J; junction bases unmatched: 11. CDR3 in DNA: TGCGCCAGCAGCACCGGGGCTAGCGGGGTGCTAGATACGCAGTATTTT. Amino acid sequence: CASSTGASGVLDTQYF.

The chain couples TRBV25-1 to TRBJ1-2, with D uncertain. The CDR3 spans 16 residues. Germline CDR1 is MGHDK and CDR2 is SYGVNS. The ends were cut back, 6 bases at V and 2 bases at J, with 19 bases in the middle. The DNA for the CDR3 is TGTGCCAGCAGGCTGCATACGAGACACCTAAACTATGGCTACACCTTC. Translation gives CASRLHTRHLNYGYTF.

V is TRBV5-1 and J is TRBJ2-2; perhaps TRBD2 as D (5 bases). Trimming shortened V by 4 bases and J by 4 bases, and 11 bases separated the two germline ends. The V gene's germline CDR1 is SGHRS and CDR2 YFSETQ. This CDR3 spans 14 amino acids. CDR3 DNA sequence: TGCGCCAGCAGCGATGCGGGTGGCACCGGGGAGCTGTTTTTT. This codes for CASSDAGGTGELFF.

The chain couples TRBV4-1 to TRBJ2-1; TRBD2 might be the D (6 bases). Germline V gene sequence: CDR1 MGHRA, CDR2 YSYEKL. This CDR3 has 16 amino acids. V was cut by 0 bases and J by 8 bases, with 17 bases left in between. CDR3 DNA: TGCGCCAGCAGCCAAGACAAGAGGCACGGGGGAGATGAGCAGTTCTTC. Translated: CASSQDKRHGGDEQFF.

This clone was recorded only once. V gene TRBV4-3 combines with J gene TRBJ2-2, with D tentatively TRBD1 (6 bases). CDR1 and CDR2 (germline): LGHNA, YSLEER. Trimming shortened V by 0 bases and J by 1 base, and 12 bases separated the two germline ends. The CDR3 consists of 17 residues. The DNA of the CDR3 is TGCGCCAGCAGCCAAGATCGAACAGGGTGGAACACCGGGGAGCTGTTTTTT. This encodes CASSQDRTGWNTGELFF.

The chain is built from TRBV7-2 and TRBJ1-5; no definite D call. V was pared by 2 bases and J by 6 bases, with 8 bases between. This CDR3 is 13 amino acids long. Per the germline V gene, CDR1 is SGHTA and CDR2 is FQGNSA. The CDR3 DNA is TGTGCCAGCAGCTTATCAGAAAGTCAGCCCCAGCATTTT. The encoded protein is CASSLSESQPQHF. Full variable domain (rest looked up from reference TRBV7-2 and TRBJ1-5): GAGVSQSPSNKVTEKGKDVELRCDPISGHTALYWYRQSLGQGLEFLIYFQGNSAPDKSGLPSDRFSAERTGGSVSTLTIQRTQQEDSAVYLCASSLSESQPQHFGDGTRLSIL.

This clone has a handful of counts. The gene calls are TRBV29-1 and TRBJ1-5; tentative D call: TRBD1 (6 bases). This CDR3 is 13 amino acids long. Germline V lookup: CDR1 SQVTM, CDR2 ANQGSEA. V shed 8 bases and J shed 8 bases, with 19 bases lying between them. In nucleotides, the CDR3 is TGCAGCATTGCGGACAGCCCTCTTGAGCCCCAGCATTTT. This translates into CSIADSPLEPQHF.

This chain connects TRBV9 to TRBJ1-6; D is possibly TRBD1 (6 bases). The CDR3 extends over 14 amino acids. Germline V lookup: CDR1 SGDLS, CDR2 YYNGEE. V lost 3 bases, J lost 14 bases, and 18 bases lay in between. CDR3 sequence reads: CASSAPGGPRALHF. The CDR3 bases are TGTGCCAGCAGCGCCCCCGGGGGGCCACGGGCCCTCCACTTT.

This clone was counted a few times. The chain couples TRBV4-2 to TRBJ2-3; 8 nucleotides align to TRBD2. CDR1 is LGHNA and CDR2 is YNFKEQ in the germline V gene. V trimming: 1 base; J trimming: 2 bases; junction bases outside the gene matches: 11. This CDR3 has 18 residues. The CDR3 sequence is CASSQAGLSGLATDTQYF. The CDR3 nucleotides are TGTGCCAGCAGCCAAGCCGGACTGTCTGGACTAGCCACAGATACGCAGTATTTT.

The DNA for the CDR3 is TGTGCCAGCAGCTCGGACTTGTATAAACAGCCCCAGCATTTT. Protein: CASSSDLYKQPQHF. The V call is TRBV7-9, the J call TRBJ1-5; no firm D call. The CDR3 length is 14 residues. V was clipped by 4 bases and J by 7 bases, with 14 bases between them. CDR1 is SEHNR and CDR2 is FQNEAQ in the germline V gene (reference sequence).

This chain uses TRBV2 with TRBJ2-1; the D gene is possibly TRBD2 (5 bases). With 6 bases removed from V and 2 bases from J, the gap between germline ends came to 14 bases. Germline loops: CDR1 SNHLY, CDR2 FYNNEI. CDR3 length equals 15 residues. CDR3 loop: CASRGAGEPYNEQFF. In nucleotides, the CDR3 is TGTGCCAGCAGGGGTGCCGGGGAGCCCTACAATGAGCAGTTCTTC.

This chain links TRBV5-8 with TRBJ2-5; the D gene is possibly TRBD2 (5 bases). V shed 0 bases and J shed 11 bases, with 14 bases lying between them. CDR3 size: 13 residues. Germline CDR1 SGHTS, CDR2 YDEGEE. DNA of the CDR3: TGTGCCAGCAGCTTGGCTCGGGATGGTGAGCAGTACTTC. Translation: CASSLARDGEQYF.

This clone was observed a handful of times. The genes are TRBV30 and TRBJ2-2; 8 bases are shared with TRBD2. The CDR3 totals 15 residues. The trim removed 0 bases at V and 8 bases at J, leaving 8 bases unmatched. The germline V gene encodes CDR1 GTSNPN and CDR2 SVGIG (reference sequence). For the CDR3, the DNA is TGTGCCTGGAGTGTGCGACTAGCGATAGCAGGGGAGCTGTTTTTT. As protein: CAWSVRLAIAGELFF.

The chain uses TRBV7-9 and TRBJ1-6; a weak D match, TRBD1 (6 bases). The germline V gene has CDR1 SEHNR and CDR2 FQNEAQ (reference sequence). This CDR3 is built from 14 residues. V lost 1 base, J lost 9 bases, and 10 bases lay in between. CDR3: CASSLGQGFSPLHF. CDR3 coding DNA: TGTGCCAGCAGCTTAGGGCAGGGGTTTTCACCCCTCCACTTT.